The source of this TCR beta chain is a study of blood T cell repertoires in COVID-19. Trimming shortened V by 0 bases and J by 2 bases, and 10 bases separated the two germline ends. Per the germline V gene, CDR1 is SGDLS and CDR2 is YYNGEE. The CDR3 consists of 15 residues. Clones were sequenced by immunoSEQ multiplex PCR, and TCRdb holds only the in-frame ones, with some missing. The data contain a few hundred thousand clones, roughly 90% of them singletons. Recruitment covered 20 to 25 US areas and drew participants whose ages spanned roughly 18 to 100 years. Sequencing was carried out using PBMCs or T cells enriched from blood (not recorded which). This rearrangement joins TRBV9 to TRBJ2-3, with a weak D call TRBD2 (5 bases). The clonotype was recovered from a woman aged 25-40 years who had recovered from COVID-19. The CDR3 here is CASSVAPLDTDTQYF. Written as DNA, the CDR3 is TGTGCCAGCAGCGTAGCCCCACTAGACACAGATACGCAGTATTTT.